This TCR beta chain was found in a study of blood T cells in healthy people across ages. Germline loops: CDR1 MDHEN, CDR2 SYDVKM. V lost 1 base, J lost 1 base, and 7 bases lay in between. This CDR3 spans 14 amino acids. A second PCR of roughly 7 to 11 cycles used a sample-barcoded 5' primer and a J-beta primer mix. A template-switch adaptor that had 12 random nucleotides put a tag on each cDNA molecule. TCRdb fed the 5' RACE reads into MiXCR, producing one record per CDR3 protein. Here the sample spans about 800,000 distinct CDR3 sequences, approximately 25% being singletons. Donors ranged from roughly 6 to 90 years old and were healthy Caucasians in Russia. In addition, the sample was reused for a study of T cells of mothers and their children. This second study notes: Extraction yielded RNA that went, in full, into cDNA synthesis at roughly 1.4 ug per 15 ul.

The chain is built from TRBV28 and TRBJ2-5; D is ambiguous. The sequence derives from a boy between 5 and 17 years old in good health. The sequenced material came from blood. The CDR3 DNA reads TGTGCCAGCAGTTTATCCGAGCCCCAAGAGACCCAGTACTTC. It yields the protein CASSLSEPQETQYF.